This TCR beta chain was documented in a study of T cell changes during pregnancy in multiple sclerosis. The CDR3 spans 14 residues. Trimming took 3 bases from V and 3 from J, leaving 11 bases between them. In germline, CDR1 is MNHEY, CDR2 SMNVEV (reference sequence). This clone was observed a single time. Generated by immunoSEQ multiplex PCR, the TCRdb table keeps only in-frame clones and is missing some. This sample carries 30,000 to 45,000 clones, more than 85% of them seen once, and the ten largest clones take roughly 7.7%. The J gene is TRBJ1-1, the V gene TRBV27; weak D call: TRBD1 (5 bases). The sequences come from CD8+ T cells from peripheral blood mononuclear cells, collected before pregnancy. This clonotype originated in a female donor with multiple sclerosis, enrolled in a pregnancy study. CDR3: CASSLRGADTEAFF. CDR3 nucleotide sequence: TGTGCCAGCAGTTTGCGGGGCGCGGACACTGAAGCTTTCTTT.